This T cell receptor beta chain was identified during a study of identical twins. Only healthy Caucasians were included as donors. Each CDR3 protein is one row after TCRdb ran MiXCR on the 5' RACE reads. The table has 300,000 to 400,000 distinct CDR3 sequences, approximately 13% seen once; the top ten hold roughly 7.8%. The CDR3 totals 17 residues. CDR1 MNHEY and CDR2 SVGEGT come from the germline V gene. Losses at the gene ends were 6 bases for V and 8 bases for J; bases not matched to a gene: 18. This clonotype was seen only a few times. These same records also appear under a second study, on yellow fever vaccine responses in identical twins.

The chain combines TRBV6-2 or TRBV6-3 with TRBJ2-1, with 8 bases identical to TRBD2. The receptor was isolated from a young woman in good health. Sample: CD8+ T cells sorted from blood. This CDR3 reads CASRRGAWGRGGDEQFF. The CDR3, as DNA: TGTGCCAGCAGACGGGGGGCGTGGGGACGGGGGGGCGATGAGCAGTTCTTC.